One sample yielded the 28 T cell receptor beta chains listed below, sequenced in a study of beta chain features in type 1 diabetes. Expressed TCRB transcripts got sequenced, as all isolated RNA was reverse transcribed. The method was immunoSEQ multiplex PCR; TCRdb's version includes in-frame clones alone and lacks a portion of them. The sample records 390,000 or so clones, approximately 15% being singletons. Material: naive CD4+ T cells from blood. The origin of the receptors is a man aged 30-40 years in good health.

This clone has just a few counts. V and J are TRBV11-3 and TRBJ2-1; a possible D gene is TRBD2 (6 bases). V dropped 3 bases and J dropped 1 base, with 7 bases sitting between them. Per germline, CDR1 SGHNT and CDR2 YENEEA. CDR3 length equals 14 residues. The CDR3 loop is CASSFSGSYNEQFF. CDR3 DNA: TGTGCCAGCAGCTTTAGCGGTTCCTACAATGAGCAGTTCTTC.

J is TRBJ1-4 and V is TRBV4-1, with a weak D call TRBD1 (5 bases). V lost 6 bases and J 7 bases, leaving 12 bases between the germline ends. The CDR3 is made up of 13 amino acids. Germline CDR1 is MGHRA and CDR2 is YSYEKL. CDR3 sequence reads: CASRGLAGEKLFF. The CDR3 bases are TGCGCCAGCAGGGGACTCGCGGGTGAAAAACTGTTTTTT.

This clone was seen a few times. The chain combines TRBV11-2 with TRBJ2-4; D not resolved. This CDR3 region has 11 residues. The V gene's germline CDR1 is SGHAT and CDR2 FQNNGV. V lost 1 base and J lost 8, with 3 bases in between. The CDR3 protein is CASSLAHIQYF. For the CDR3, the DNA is TGTGCCAGCAGCTTAGCCCACATTCAGTACTTC. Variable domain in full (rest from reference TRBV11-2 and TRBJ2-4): EAGVAQSPRYKIIEKRQSVAFWCNPISGHATLYWYQQILGQGPKLLIQFQNNGVVDDSQLPKDRFSAERLKGVDSTLKIQPAKLEDSAVYLCASSLAHIQYFGAGTRLSVL.

The DNA of the CDR3 is TGTGCCAGCAGCCGCATACTCTGGAGGTCTAGGGAAGAGACCCAGTACTTC. Protein: CASSRILWRSREETQYF. This chain joins TRBV11-3 and TRBJ2-5, with D tentatively TRBD2 (5 bases). Germline loops: CDR1 SGHNT, CDR2 YENEEA. Trimming shortened V by 5 bases and J by 3 bases, and 22 bases separated the two germline ends. This CDR3 has 17 amino acids. Using reference TRBV11-3 and TRBJ2-5 for the parts outside the CDR3, the full variable domain is EAGVVQSPRYKIIEKKQPVAFWCNPISGHNTLYWYLQNLGQGPELLIRYENEEAVDDSQLPKDRFSAERLKGVDSTLKIQPAELGDSAVYLCASSRILWRSREETQYFGPGTRLLVL.

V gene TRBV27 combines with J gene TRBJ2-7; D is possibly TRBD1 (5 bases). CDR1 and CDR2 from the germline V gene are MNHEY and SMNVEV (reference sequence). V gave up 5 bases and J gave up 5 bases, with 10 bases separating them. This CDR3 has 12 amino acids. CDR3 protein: CASSPLGDEQYF. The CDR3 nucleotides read TGTGCCAGCAGTCCCCTAGGGGACGAGCAGTACTTC.

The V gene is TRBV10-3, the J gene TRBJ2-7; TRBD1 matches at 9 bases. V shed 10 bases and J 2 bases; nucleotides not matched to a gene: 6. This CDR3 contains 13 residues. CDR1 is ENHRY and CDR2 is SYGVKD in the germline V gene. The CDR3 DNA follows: TGTGCCACCCGGGACAGGGAACCCTACGAGCAGTACTTC. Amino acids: CATRDREPYEQYF.

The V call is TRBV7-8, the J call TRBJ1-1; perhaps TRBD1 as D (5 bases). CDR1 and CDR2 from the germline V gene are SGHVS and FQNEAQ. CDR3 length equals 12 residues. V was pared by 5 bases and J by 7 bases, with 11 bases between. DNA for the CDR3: TGTGCCAGCAGCCATCACAGGCTTGAAGCTTTCTTT. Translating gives CASSHHRLEAFF.

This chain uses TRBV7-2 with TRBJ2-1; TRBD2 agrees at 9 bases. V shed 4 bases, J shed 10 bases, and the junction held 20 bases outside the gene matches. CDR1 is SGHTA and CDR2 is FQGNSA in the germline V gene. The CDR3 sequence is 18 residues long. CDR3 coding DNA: TGTGCCAGCAGCTCCGGACTAGCGTGGCGGGAAAAGTTGGGGGAGCAGTTCTTC. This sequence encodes CASSSGLAWREKLGEQFF.

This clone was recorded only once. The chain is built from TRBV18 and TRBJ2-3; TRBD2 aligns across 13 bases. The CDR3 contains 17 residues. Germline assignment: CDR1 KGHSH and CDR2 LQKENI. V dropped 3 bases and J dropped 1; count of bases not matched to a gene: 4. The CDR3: CASSPGLAGPRTDTQYF. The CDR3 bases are TGTGCCAGCTCACCGGGACTAGCGGGACCTCGCACAGATACGCAGTATTTT.

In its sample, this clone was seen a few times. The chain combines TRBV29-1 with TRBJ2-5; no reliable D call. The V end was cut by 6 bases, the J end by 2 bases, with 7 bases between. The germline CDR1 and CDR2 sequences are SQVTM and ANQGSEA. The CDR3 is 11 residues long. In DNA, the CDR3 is TGCAGCGTGGGGTTTCAAGAGACCCAGTACTTC. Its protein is CSVGFQETQYF.

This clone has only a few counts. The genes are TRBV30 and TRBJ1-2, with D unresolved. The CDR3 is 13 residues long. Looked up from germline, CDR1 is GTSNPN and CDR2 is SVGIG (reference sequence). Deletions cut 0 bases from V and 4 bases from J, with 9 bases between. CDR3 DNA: TGTGCCTGGAGTGTCCCACAGTCCTATGGCTACACCTTC. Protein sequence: CAWSVPQSYGYTF.

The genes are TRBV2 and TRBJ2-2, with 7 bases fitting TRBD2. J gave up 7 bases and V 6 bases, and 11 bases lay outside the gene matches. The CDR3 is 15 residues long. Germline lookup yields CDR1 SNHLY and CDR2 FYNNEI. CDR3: CASSPEGGVYGELFF. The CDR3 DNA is TGTGCCAGCAGCCCGGAGGGAGGGGTTTACGGGGAGCTGTTTTTT.

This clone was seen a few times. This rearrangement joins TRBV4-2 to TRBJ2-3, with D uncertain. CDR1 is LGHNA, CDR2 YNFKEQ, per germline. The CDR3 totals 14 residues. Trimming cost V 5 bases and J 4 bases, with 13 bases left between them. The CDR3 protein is CASSTTEQADTQYF. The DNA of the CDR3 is TGTGCCAGCAGCACGACCGAGCAAGCAGATACGCAGTATTTT.

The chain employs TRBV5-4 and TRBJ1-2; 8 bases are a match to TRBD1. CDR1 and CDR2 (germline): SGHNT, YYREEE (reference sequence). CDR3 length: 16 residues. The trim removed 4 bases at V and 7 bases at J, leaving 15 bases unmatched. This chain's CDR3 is CASSRYPGQGISGYTF. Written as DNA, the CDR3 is TGTGCCAGCAGCCGATACCCTGGACAGGGTATCAGTGGCTACACCTTC.

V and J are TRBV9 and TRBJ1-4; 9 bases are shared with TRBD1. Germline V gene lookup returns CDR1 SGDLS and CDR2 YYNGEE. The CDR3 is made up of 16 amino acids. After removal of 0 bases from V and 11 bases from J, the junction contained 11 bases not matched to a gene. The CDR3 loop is CASSVGRTGEPPKLFF. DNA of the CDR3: TGTGCCAGCAGCGTAGGAAGGACAGGGGAGCCACCGAAACTGTTTTTT.

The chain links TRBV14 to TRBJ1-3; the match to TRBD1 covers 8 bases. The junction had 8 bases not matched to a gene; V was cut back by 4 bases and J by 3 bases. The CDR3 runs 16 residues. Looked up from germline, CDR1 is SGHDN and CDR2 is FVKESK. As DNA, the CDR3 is TGTGCCAGCAGCCTACGGACAGGGAGAGGTGGAAACACCATATATTTT. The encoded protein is CASSLRTGRGGNTIYF.

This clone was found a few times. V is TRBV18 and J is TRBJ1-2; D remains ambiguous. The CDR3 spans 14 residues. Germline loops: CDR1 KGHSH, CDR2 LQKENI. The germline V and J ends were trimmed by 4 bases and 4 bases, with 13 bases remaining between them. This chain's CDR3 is CASSRRVEVYGYTF. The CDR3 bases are TGTGCCAGCTCACGGAGGGTTGAGGTCTATGGCTACACCTTC. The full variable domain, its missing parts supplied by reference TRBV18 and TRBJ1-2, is NAGVMQNPRHLVRRRGQEARLRCSPMKGHSHVYWYRQLPEEGLKFMVYLQKENIIDESGMPKERFSAEFPKEGPSILRIQQVVRGDSAAYFCASSRRVEVYGYTFGSGTRLTVV.

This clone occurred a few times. CDR3 nucleotides: TGTGCCAGTAGTGCAAGGGTAGGCGAGCAGTTCTTC. Its translation is CASSARVGEQFF. The chain is built from TRBV19 and TRBJ2-1; D call uncertain. The V gene lost 5 bases and the J gene lost 10 bases, with 12 bases spanning the gap. This CDR3 has 12 residues. Germline V gives CDR1 LNHDA, CDR2 SQIVND (reference sequence). Using reference TRBV19 and TRBJ2-1 for the parts outside the CDR3, the full variable domain is DGGITQSPKYLFRKEGQNVTLSCEQNLNHDAMYWYRQDPGQGLRLIYYSQIVNDFQKGDIAEGYSVSREKKESFPLTVTSAQKNPTAFYLCASSARVGEQFFGPGTRLTVL.

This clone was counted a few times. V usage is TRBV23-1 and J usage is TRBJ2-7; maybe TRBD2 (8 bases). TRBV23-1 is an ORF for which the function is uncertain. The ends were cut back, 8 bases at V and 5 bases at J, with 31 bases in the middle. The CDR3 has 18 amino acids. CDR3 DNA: TGCGCCAGCCCGCAGGGGACAGAAGAAGCGGGAGTAATCCACGAGCAGTACGTC. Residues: CASPQGTEEAGVIHEQYV.

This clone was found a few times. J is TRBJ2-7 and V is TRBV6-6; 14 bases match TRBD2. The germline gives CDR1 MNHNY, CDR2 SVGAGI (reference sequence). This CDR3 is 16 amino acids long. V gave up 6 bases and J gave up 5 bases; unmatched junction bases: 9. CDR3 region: CASSSTSGRALDEQYV. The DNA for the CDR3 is TGTGCCAGCAGCTCGACTAGCGGGAGGGCCCTCGACGAGCAGTACGTC.

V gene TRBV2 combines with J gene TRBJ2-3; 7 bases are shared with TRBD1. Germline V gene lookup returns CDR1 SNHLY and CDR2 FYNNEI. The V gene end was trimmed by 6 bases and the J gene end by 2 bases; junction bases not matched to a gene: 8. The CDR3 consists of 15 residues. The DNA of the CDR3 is TGTGCCAGCAGGTCATCGGGACAGATCACAGATACGCAGTATTTT. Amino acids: CASRSSGQITDTQYF.

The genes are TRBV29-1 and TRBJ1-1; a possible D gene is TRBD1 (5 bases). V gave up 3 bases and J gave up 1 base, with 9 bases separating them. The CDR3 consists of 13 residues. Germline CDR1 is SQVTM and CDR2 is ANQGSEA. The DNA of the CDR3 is TGCAGCGTTGATGACAGACGGAACACTGAAGCTTTCTTT. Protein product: CSVDDRRNTEAFF.

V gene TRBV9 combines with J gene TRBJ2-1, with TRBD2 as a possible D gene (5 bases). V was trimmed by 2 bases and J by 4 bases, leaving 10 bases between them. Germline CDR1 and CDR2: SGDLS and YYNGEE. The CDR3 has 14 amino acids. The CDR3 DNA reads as TGTGCCAGCAGCGTGTCCCGGAGGTACAATGAGCAGTTCTTC. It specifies CASSVSRRYNEQFF.

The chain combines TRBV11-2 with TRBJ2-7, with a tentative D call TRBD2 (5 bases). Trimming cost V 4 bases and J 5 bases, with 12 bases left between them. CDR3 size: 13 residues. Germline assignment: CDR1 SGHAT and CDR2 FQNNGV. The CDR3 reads CASSSRTVNEQYF. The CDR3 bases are TGTGCCAGCAGCTCTCGGACTGTTAACGAGCAGTACTTC.

The CDR3 sequence: CASSQEWGRTDTQYF. CDR3 bases: TGCGCCAGCAGCCAAGAATGGGGGCGGACAGATACGCAGTATTTT. The chain uses TRBV4-3 and TRBJ2-3; D is perhaps TRBD1 (6 bases). Trimming stripped 0 bases from V and 3 bases from J, with 10 bases between. The CDR3 has 15 residues. From germline, CDR1 is LGHNA and CDR2 YSLEER.

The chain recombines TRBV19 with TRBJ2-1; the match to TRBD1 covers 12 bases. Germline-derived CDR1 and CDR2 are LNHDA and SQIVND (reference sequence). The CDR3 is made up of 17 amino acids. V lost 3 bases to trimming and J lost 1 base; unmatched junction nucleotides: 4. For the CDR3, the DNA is TGTGCCAGTAGTATCGGGACAGGGGGCATGTCCTACAATGAGCAGTTCTTC. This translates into CASSIGTGGMSYNEQFF.

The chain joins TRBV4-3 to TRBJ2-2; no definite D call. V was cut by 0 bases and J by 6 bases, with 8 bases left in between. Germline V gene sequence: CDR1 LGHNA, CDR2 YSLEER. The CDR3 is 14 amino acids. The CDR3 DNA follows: TGCGCCAGCAGCCAAGATCTTCTGGCCGGGGAGCTGTTTTTT. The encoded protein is CASSQDLLAGELFF.

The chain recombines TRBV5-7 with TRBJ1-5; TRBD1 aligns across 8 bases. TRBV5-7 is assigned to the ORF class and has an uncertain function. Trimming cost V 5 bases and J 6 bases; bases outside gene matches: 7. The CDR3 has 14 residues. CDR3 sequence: CASRTQGEGQPQHF. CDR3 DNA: TGTGCCAGCAGAACACAGGGGGAAGGTCAGCCCCAGCATTTT.